Below, 27 T cell receptor beta chains from the same sample are listed, as sequenced in a study of T-cell memory formation after mild COVID-19. TCRdb re-called the 5' RACE reads with MiXCR, one entry per CDR3 protein. This table has 450,000 or so distinct CDR3 sequences, about 23% appearing once. The sample was PBMCs or a T cell subset sorted from them (not recorded which). Receptors originate from an adult woman who had mild COVID-19 (a few samples of this study predate the infection). Cell type and time point are not known.

This clonotype was recorded a few times. The CDR3 nucleotides read TGTGCCAGCAGCGGTGGGACGGGGGCAGATACGCAGTATTTT. Translated, it gives CASSGGTGADTQYF. The rearrangement links TRBV7-9 to TRBJ2-3; a possible D gene is TRBD2 (6 bases). V was trimmed by 5 bases and J by 4 bases, leaving 13 bases between them. Germline CDR1 reads SEHNR; CDR2 reads FQNEAQ (reference sequence). The CDR3 has 14 amino acids.

The CDR3 sequence: CASSASSGYSYEQYF. CDR3 coding DNA: TGTGCCAGCAGCGCCAGTTCTGGCTACTCCTACGAGCAGTACTTC. This chain joins TRBV9 and TRBJ2-7, with D unresolved. Trimming cost V 3 bases and J 0 bases, with 13 bases left between them. The CDR3 runs to 15 residues. The V gene's germline CDR1 is SGDLS and CDR2 YYNGEE. Filled out from reference TRBV9 and TRBJ2-7, the complete variable domain reads DSGVTQTPKHLITATGQRVTLRCSPRSGDLSVYWYQQSLDQGLQFLIQYYNGEERAKGNILERFSAQQFPDLHSELNLSSLELGDSALYFCASSASSGYSYEQYFGPGTRLTVT.

This clonotype was detected only a few times. V is TRBV5-1 and J is TRBJ2-7; maybe TRBD2 (6 bases). CDR3 length: 17 amino acids. CDR1 and CDR2 (germline): SGHRS, YFSETQ. Trimming removed 7 bases at V and 2 bases at J, with 25 bases between. The CDR3 spells CASEGFSGTLNTYEQYF. DNA of the CDR3: TGCGCCAGCGAAGGGTTTTCCGGGACTCTGAATACCTACGAGCAGTACTTC. The variable domain in full, completed from reference TRBV5-1 and TRBJ2-7, reads KAGVTQTPRYLIKTRGQQVTLSCSPISGHRSVSWYQQTPGQGLQFLFEYFSETQRNKGNFPGRFSGRQFSNSRSEMNVSTLELGDSALYLCASEGFSGTLNTYEQYFGPGTRLTVT.

The chain is built from TRBV13 and TRBJ2-7; 7 bases are shared with TRBD2. Per germline, CDR1 PRHDT and CDR2 FYEKMQ (reference sequence). This CDR3 has 15 amino acids. V shed 5 bases and J 2 bases; nucleotides not matched to a gene: 9. CDR3 sequence (DNA): TGTGCCAGCAGCCGTGCTAGCGGTAGTCCCTACGAGCAGTACTTC. The encoded protein is CASSRASGSPYEQYF.

In its sample, this clonotype was seen many times. The chain has TRBV6-2 or TRBV6-3 and TRBJ2-7; TRBD2 aligns across 9 bases. Germline CDR1 and CDR2: MNHEY and SVGEGT. The CDR3 spans 12 residues. The CDR3 DNA reads TGTGCTAGCGGGAGAAGCTCCTACGAGCAGTACTTC. Translated: CASGRSSYEQYF.

V gene TRBV4-1 combines with J gene TRBJ2-2; D remains unclear. Trimming pared 0 bases from V and 0 bases from J, leaving 5 bases between. Germline V CDR1 and CDR2: MGHRA, YSYEKL. This CDR3 has 15 residues. The CDR3 reads CASSQEGPNTGELFF. In nucleotides, the CDR3 is TGCGCCAGCAGCCAAGAAGGCCCGAACACCGGGGAGCTGTTTTTT.

V and J are TRBV10-3 and TRBJ2-7; D is ambiguous. Trimming pared 3 bases from V and 3 bases from J, leaving 6 bases between. The CDR3 totals 12 residues. From germline, CDR1 is ENHRY and CDR2 SYGVKD. CDR3 residues: CAISDWGYEQYF. For the CDR3, the DNA is TGTGCCATCAGTGATTGGGGCTACGAGCAGTACTTC.

The CDR3 reads CASSSSGVSTEAFF. The CDR3 DNA sequence: TGTGCCAGCAGCTCTTCAGGGGTTAGCACTGAAGCTTTCTTT. The chain has TRBV7-2 and TRBJ1-1; maybe TRBD1 (6 bases). Germline V gene sequence: CDR1 SGHTA, CDR2 FQGNSA. V was clipped by 4 bases and J by 4 bases, with 13 bases between them. The CDR3 spans 14 residues.

Here the CDR3 reads CASSSSIGVAGDNEQFF. The DNA of the CDR3 is TGTGCCAGCAGCTCGAGCATCGGAGTAGCGGGGGACAATGAGCAGTTCTTC. V usage is TRBV7-9 and J usage is TRBJ2-1; 9 bases match TRBD2. CDR1 and CDR2 from the germline V gene are SEHNR and FQNEAQ (reference sequence). V gave up 4 bases and J gave up 5 bases; unmatched junction bases: 12. The CDR3 totals 17 residues.

V and J are TRBV3-1 and TRBJ2-4; D perhaps matches TRBD1 (6 bases). This CDR3 spans 15 amino acids. V dropped 2 bases and J dropped 5 bases, with 13 bases sitting between them. The germline gives CDR1 LGHDT, CDR2 YNNKEL (reference sequence). In DNA form, the CDR3 reads TGTGCCAGCAGCCAAAACAGGGTCCGGGAAAACATTCAGTACTTC. Encoded protein: CASSQNRVRENIQYF.

This clonotype has only a few counts. The CDR3 here is CSVGGLHSYEQYF. CDR3 coding DNA: TGCAGCGTTGGAGGTCTTCATTCCTACGAGCAGTACTTC. The gene calls are TRBV29-1 and TRBJ2-7; D is ambiguous. With 4 bases removed from V and 1 base from J, the gap between germline ends came to 11 bases. The germline CDR1 and CDR2 sequences are SQVTM and ANQGSEA. The length of the CDR3 is 13 residues.

Only a few counts were recorded for this clonotype. The V gene is TRBV7-2, the J gene TRBJ2-1, with D perhaps matching TRBD2 (7 bases). V was cut by 2 bases and J by 6 bases, with 14 bases left in between. The length of the CDR3 is 15 residues. Germline-derived CDR1 and CDR2 are SGHTA and FQGNSA. CDR3 in amino acids: CASSLTRGQGNEQFF. Here the CDR3 DNA reads TGTGCCAGCAGCTTAACGCGGGGGCAGGGCAATGAGCAGTTCTTC. The variable domain in full, completed from reference TRBV7-2 and TRBJ2-1, reads GAGVSQSPSNKVTEKGKDVELRCDPISGHTALYWYRQSLGQGLEFLIYFQGNSAPDKSGLPSDRFSAERTGGSVSTLTIQRTQQEDSAVYLCASSLTRGQGNEQFFGPGTRLTVL.

The rearrangement uses TRBV15 and TRBJ2-1, with TRBD2 as a possible D gene (6 bases). CDR3 size: 15 residues. The germline V gene has CDR1 LNHNV and CDR2 YYDKDF (reference sequence). Trimming shortened V by 2 bases and J by 4 bases, and 12 bases separated the two germline ends. CDR3 sequence (DNA): TGTGCCACCAGCAGAACCCGGGAGCCATACAATGAGCAGTTCTTC. Encoded protein: CATSRTREPYNEQFF.

The chain joins TRBV6-5 to TRBJ1-1, with D unresolved. The length of the CDR3 is 12 residues. Germline CDR1 and CDR2: MNHEY and SVGAGI. V was cut by 6 bases and J by 4 bases, with 9 bases left in between. CDR3 in amino acids: CASREGSTEAFF. The CDR3 DNA is TGTGCCAGCAGGGAGGGTAGCACTGAAGCTTTCTTT.

The chain has TRBV7-9 and TRBJ1-5; D is possibly TRBD1 (5 bases). V lost 0 bases, J lost 5 bases, and 8 bases lay in between. The V gene's germline CDR1 is SEHNR and CDR2 FQNEAQ (reference sequence). This CDR3 has 14 amino acids. In DNA, the CDR3 is TGTGCCAGCAGCTTAGCGGGGCAATATCAGCCCCAGCATTTT. This encodes CASSLAGQYQPQHF.

This chain links TRBV5-1 with TRBJ2-2; 10 bases align to TRBD2. After removal of 0 bases from V and 4 bases from J, the junction contained 12 bases not matched to a gene. CDR3 size: 19 residues. CDR1 is SGHRS, CDR2 YFSETQ, per germline. The CDR3 DNA is TGCGCCAGCAGCTTGGTATCTAGCGGGAGTGTGATTGGCACCGGGGAGCTGTTTTTT. It codes for CASSLVSSGSVIGTGELFF.

This clonotype was counted between two and nine times. This chain joins TRBV7-9 and TRBJ2-1; 11 nucleotides line up with TRBD1. V dropped 6 bases and J dropped 7; count of bases not matched to a gene: 11. The CDR3 has 16 residues. Germline loops: CDR1 SEHNR, CDR2 FQNEAQ (reference sequence). The chain's CDR3 is CASRRTGGLQKNEQFF. For the CDR3, the DNA is TGTGCCAGCAGACGGACAGGGGGCCTCCAAAAGAATGAGCAGTTCTTC. The complete variable domain, with remaining parts taken from reference TRBV7-9 and TRBJ2-1, reads DTGVSQNPRHKITKRGQNVTFRCDPISEHNRLYWYRQTLGQGPEFLTYFQNEAQLEKSRLLSDRFSAERPKGSFSTLEIQRTEQGDSAMYLCASRRTGGLQKNEQFFGPGTRLTVL.

Notes on this clonotype: One end of the junction is discordant with germline, which a read error may explain. The gene calls are TRBV3-1 and TRBJ1-1, with D possibly matching TRBD1 (6 bases). Germline lookup yields CDR1 LGHDT and CDR2 YNNKEL (reference sequence). This CDR3 region has 15 residues. The CDR3 DNA reads as TGTGCCAGCAGGCTACAGGGAATGGTGAACACTGAAGCTTTATTT. Residues: CASRLQGMVNTEALF.

There are many counts of this clonotype. The rearrangement uses TRBV20-1 and TRBJ2-6; the D gene is possibly TRBD2 (6 bases). V was clipped by 4 bases and J by 2 bases, with 15 bases between them. This CDR3 comprises 16 residues. CDR1 and CDR2 (germline): DFQATT, SNEGSKA (reference sequence). As DNA, the CDR3 is TGCAGTGCTACTCGGTGGGGGGAAACTGGGGCCAACGTCCTGACTTTC. Its protein product is CSATRWGETGANVLTF.

This clonotype showed up just a few times. The V and J genes are TRBV15 and TRBJ1-6; D uncertain. V lost 0 bases to trimming and J lost 8 bases, with 14 bases between them. The CDR3 covers 16 residues. Looked up from germline, CDR1 is LNHNV and CDR2 is YYDKDF (reference sequence). CDR3 sequence: CATSRDTGVADSPLHF. In nucleotides, the CDR3 is TGTGCCACCAGCAGAGATACGGGAGTCGCGGATTCACCCCTCCACTTT. Complete variable domain (other parts from reference TRBV15 and TRBJ1-6): DAMVIQNPRYQVTQFGKPVTLSCSQTLNHNVMYWYQQKSSQAPKLLFHYYDKDFNNEADTPDNFQSRRPNTSFCFLDIRSPGLGDTAMYLCATSRDTGVADSPLHFGNGTRLTVT.

The V gene is TRBV15, the J gene TRBJ1-1; possibly TRBD1 for D (6 bases). The CDR3 contains 14 residues. Trimming left V 1 base short and J 11 bases short, with 17 bases between. Germline V gene lookup returns CDR1 LNHNV and CDR2 YYDKDF (reference sequence). The CDR3 nucleotides are TGTGCCACCAGCAGAGGGGGGGCCAAGGGAGAGGCTTTCTTT. Translation: CATSRGGAKGEAFF.

This clonotype was counted between two and nine times. The rearrangement links TRBV27 to TRBJ1-2; perhaps TRBD1 as D (6 bases). The CDR3 has 13 amino acids. V was cut by 8 bases and J by 2 bases, with 12 bases left in between. Germline CDR1 is MNHEY and CDR2 is SMNVEV (reference sequence). This CDR3 reads CASCAQGNYGYTF. The CDR3 bases are TGTGCCAGCTGCGCCCAGGGGAACTATGGCTACACCTTC.

This chain connects TRBV18 to TRBJ2-1; D is unresolved. V dropped 3 bases and J dropped 0 bases, with 6 bases sitting between them. Germline V gene lookup returns CDR1 KGHSH and CDR2 LQKENI. The CDR3 is made up of 14 amino acids. Here the CDR3 reads CASSPPASYNEQFF. Here the CDR3 DNA reads TGTGCCAGCTCACCTCCTGCCTCCTACAATGAGCAGTTCTTC.

The rearrangement joins TRBV12-3 or TRBV12-4 to TRBJ1-3, with a weak D call TRBD1 (5 bases). V dropped 0 bases and J dropped 4 bases, with 10 bases sitting between them. CDR3 size: 15 residues. The CDR3 region is CASSLAAGLGNTIYF. CDR3 coding DNA: TGTGCCAGCAGTTTAGCAGCGGGGCTAGGAAACACCATATATTTT.

This clonotype was counted at least ten times. In nucleotides, the CDR3 is TGTGCCAGCAGCTTAGAAGTAGCTGTGGCAAGGAATGAGCAGTTCTTC. Its protein product is CASSLEVAVARNEQFF. The chain employs TRBV7-2 and TRBJ2-1; D remains unclear. The V and J ends lost 1 base and 7 bases respectively, with 17 bases between them. The CDR3 extends over 16 amino acids. CDR1 and CDR2 from the germline V gene are SGHTA and FQGNSA.

This clonotype was recorded a few times. The chain employs TRBV29-1 and TRBJ1-5; D might be TRBD1 (6 bases). The ends were cut back, 6 bases at V and 3 bases at J, with 9 bases in the middle. Germline V gene data show CDR1 as SQVTM and CDR2 as ANQGSEA. The CDR3 has 12 residues. In DNA form, the CDR3 reads TGCAGCGTCGGACAGCCCAATCAGCCCCAGCATTTT. Its protein product is CSVGQPNQPQHF.

This clonotype was counted a few times. The rearrangement links TRBV5-1 to TRBJ1-2; no firm D call. V was cut by 4 bases and J by 1 base, with 14 bases left in between. Per germline, CDR1 SGHRS and CDR2 YFSETQ. The CDR3 totals 15 residues. The chain's CDR3 is CASSVNPTLNYGYTF. The CDR3 DNA sequence: TGCGCCAGCAGCGTCAACCCGACCCTTAACTATGGCTACACCTTC.